The clone carrying this T cell receptor (beta chain) has ten or more counts. The yield of each sequencing run was over 160 million TCR-beta sequences from 15-18 subjects. From the 5' RACE reads, TCRdb called clonotypes with MiXCR, one entry per CDR3 protein. The table has approximately 89,000 distinct CDR3 sequences, approximately 4.6% seen once. Time point given: longitudinal time-point 3. This sample stems from a study of neurological immune-mediated disorders. The CDR3 has 13 residues. Germline CDR1 is MGHDK and CDR2 is SYGVNS. Trimming left V 7 bases short and J 4 bases short, with 14 bases between.

The source of this sequence is a woman aged 55-69 years with multiple sclerosis. The chain recombines TRBV25-1 with TRBJ2-7; D is ambiguous. Specimen: PBMCs. Here the CDR3 DNA reads TGTGCCAGCATGCGCGACTTCAATTACGAGCAGTACTTC. Translated, it gives CASMRDFNYEQYF.